Below, 4 T cell receptor beta chains from the same sample are listed, as sequenced in a study of technical replicates of blood from a few donors (dated by TCRdb to the late 2010s). The library was prepared using the immunoSEQ multiplex PCR assay. This is the immuneACCESS table as TCRdb keeps it, with only in-frame sequences that have V and J called. A part of the clones is gone; compared with another copy, unresolved V genes explain less than half, and the rest is unexplained. In this sample the table shows 70,000 to 95,000 clones, roughly 94% of which occur a single time. Together, the top ten hold approximately 0.25% of the sample. Sample: T cells isolated from PBMCs. These receptors were collected from a human donor in good health.

V and J are TRBV4-2 and TRBJ2-3; 9 nucleotides match TRBD2. Germline V lookup: CDR1 LGHNA, CDR2 YNFKEQ. The V gene end was trimmed by 0 bases and the J gene end by 2 bases; junction bases not matched to a gene: 15. This CDR3 contains 20 residues. The CDR3 region is CASSQDLFVASGIVTDTQYF. CDR3 nucleotide sequence: TGTGCCAGCAGCCAAGATCTTTTCGTGGCTAGCGGGATAGTCACAGATACGCAGTATTTT.

In nucleotides, the CDR3 is TGTGCCAGCAGCTTAGTAGTCGGGAGCGAGCAGTACTTC. Its translation is CASSLVVGSEQYF. The gene calls are TRBV7-9 and TRBJ2-7; D perhaps matches TRBD2 (6 bases). The germline V gene encodes CDR1 SEHNR and CDR2 FQNEAQ (reference sequence). The CDR3 loop spans 13 amino acids. V gave up 1 base and J gave up 6 bases, with 10 bases separating them.

This sequence joins TRBV10-1 and TRBJ2-5; 13 nucleotides align to TRBD2. Germline V lookup: CDR1 WNHNN, CDR2 SYGVQD (reference sequence). This CDR3 contains 15 residues. V trimming: 4 bases; J trimming: 4 bases; junction bases outside the gene matches: 3. The CDR3 sequence: CASSAGLAGTETQYF. The DNA of the CDR3 is TGCGCCAGCAGTGCGGGACTAGCGGGGACAGAGACCCAGTACTTC.

The chain is built from TRBV6-1 and TRBJ2-2; 7 bases agree with TRBD2. CDR3 length: 18 residues. V lost 2 bases, J lost 7 bases, and 16 bases stayed unmatched. Germline V gene data show CDR1 as MNHNS and CDR2 as SASEGT. The DNA of the CDR3 is TGTGCCAGCAGTGAAACCTACCGGGGGAGGGGCAGGAGCGGGGAGCTGTTTTTT. Translation: CASSETYRGRGRSGELFF.